This T cell receptor (beta chain) stems from a study of beta chain features in type 1 diabetes. In its sample, this clone was seen a few times. What it binds is not known. Study-level findings and limits: In all four CD4+ subsets, TCRB CDR3 length was significantly, moderately reduced in type 1 diabetes. For type 1 diabetes patients, VDJ junctions showed fewer insertions and more deletions.

What was sequenced were expressed TCRB transcripts, since all of the isolated RNA had been reverse transcribed. Naive, central memory and regulatory T cell samples averaged around 3.5 million immunoSEQ reads each. The table came from immunoSEQ multiplex PCR; TCRdb's copy has only in-frame clones and leaves some out. The sample includes some 150,000 clones, 9% to 9.5% of them seen just once. Trimming removed 6 bases from V and 7 bases from J; junction bases left unmatched: 3. The CDR3 runs to 12 residues. The germline gives CDR1 SGHTA, CDR2 FQGNSA. The V call is TRBV7-2, the J call TRBJ2-7; 10 bases line up with TRBD1. The sample taken for sequencing was central memory CD4+ T cells from blood. The sequence was collected from a man between 18 and 35 years old in good health. CDR3 nucleotide sequence: TGTGCCAGCAGTCGGGACAGGGGAGAGCAGTACTTC. It encodes CASSRDRGEQYF. Full variable domain (remainder filled in from reference TRBV7-2 and TRBJ2-7): GAGVSQSPSNKVTEKGKDVELRCDPISGHTALYWYRQSLGQGLEFLIYFQGNSAPDKSGLPSDRFSAERTGGSVSTLTIQRTQQEDSAVYLCASSRDRGEQYFGPGTRLTVT.